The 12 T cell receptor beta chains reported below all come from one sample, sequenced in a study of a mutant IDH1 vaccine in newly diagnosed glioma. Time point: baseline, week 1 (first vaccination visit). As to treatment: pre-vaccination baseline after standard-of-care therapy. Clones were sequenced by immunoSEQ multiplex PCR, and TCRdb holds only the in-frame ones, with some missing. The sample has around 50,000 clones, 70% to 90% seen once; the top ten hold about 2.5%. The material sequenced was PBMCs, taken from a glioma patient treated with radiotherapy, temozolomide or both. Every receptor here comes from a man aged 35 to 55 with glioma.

CDR3 loop: CASSRDRNTGELFF. The CDR3 DNA reads TGTGCCAGCAGTCGGGACAGGAACACCGGGGAGCTGTTTTTT. The chain has TRBV2 and TRBJ2-2; 7 nucleotides align to TRBD1. The CDR3 covers 14 residues. V lost 5 bases and J lost 1; bases outside the gene matches: 1. CDR1 SNHLY and CDR2 FYNNEI come from the germline V gene.

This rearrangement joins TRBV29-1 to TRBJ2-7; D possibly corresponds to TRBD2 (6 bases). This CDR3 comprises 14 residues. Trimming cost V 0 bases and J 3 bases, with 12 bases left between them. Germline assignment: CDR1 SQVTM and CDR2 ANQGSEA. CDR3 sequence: CSVEDTGSHYEQYF. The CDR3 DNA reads TGCAGCGTTGAAGATACCGGGAGCCACTACGAGCAGTACTTC.

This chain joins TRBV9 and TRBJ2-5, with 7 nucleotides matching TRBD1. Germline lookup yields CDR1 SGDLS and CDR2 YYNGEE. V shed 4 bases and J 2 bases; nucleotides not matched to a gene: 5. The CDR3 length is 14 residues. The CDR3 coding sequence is TGTGCCAGCAGCCCGGGACAGTTACAAGAGACCCAGTACTTC. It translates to CASSPGQLQETQYF.

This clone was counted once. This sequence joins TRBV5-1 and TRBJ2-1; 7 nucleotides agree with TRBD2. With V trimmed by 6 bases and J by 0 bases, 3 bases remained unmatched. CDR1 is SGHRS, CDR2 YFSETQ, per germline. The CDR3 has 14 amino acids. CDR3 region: CASTTSSSYNEQFF. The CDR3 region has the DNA TGCGCCAGCACGACTAGCAGCTCCTACAATGAGCAGTTCTTC.

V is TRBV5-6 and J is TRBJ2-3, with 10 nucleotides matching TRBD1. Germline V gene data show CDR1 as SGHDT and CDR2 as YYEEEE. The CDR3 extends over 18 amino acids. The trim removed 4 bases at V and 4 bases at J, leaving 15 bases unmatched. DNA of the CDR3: TGTGCCAGCAGCCCCCTAGGGGTAGACAGGGGGCGGGCAGATACGCAGTATTTT. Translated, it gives CASSPLGVDRGRADTQYF.

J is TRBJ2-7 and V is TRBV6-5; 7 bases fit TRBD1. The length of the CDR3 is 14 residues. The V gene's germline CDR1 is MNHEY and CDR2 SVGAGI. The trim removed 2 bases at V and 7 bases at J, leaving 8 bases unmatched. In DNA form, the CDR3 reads TGTGCCAGCAGTTACAGGGGGCCTGGGGAGGAGCAGTACTTC. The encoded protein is CASSYRGPGEEQYF.

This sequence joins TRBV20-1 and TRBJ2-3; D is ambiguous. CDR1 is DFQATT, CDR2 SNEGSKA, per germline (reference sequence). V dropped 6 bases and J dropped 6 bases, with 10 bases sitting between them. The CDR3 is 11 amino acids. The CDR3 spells CSARRWDTQYF. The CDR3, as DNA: TGCAGTGCCCGGAGATGGGATACGCAGTATTTT.

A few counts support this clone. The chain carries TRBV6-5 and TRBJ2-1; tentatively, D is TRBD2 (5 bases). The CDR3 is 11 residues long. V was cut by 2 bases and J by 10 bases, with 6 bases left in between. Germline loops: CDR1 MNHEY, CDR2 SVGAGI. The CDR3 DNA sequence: TGTGCCAGCAGTTACACGGGGGAGCAGTTCTTC. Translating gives CASSYTGEQFF.

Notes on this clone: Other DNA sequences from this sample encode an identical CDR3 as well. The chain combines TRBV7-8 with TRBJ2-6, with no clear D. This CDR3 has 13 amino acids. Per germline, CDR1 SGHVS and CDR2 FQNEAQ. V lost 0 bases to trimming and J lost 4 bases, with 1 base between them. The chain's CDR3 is CASSLAGANVLTF. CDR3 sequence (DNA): TGTGCCAGCAGCTTAGCCGGGGCCAACGTCCTGACTTTC. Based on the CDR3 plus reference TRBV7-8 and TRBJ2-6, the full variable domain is GAGVSQSPRYKVAKRGQDVALRCDPISGHVSLFWYQQALGQGPEFLTYFQNEAQLDKSGLPSDRFFAERPEGSVSTLKIQRTQQEDSAVYLCASSLAGANVLTFGAGSRLTVL.

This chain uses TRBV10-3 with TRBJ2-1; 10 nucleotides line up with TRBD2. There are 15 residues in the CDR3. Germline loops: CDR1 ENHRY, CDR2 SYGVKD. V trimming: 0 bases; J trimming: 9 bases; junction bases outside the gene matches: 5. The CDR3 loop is CAISESPSGSSEQFF. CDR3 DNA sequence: TGTGCCATCAGTGAGTCGCCTAGCGGGAGCAGTGAGCAGTTCTTC.

The CDR3 here is CASSRGPGVNIQYF. In DNA, the CDR3 is TGCGCCAGCAGCCGAGGCCCAGGGGTGAACATTCAGTACTTC. The chain combines TRBV4-3 with TRBJ2-4; TRBD1 is a possible D gene (6 bases). This CDR3 is 14 amino acids long. Trimming removed 4 bases at V and 7 bases at J, with 14 bases between. CDR1 is LGHNA and CDR2 is YSLEER in the germline V gene.

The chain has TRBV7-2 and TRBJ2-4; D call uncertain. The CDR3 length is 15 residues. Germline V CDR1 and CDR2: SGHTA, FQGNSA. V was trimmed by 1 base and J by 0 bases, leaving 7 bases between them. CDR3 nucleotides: TGTGCCAGCAGCTTAGGATCGCTAGCCAAAAACATTCAGTACTTC. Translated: CASSLGSLAKNIQYF.